This is a list of T cell receptor beta chains from one sample in a study of T-cell memory formation after mild COVID-19. MiXCR, applied by TCRdb to the 5' RACE reads, yields one record per CDR3 protein. This repertoire shows 300,000 to 350,000 distinct CDR3 sequences, approximately 19% found once; its top ten account for around a fifth. The sample was PBMCs or a T cell subset sorted from them (not recorded which). Receptors were obtained from a man aged 18 to 30 who had mild COVID-19 (a few samples of this study predate the infection). Cell type and time point are not known. Both conserved end residues are part of each CDR3. The D gene is left open where the match is weak.

j_call v_call d_call cdr3_aa
TRBJ2-1 TRBV18 TRBD2 CASSPPASGGEQFF
TRBJ2-2 TRBV5-1 . CASSPGTPARSGELFF
TRBJ2-5 TRBV7-2 . CASSRIQGRETQYF
TRBJ2-5 TRBV4-1 . CASSQESGRGLGETQYF
TRBJ1-1 TRBV7-9 . CASSLQATEAFF
TRBJ1-4 TRBV20-1 TRBD1 CSGAQGYEKLFF
TRBJ1-6 TRBV25-1 . CASRSDSPLHF
TRBJ1-1 TRBV5-1 . CASTNPYTGEEAFF
TRBJ2-7 TRBV5-1 TRBD2 CASSLALAGDYEQYF
TRBJ2-3 TRBV4-3 TRBD1 CASSQEWTGVGDTQYF
TRBJ2-7 TRBV6-2/TRBV6-3 . CASTGFYEQYF
TRBJ1-5 TRBV25-1 . CASSDLRSGSNQPQHF
TRBJ2-2 TRBV7-9 . CASTLFSPANTGELFF
TRBJ1-1 TRBV19 TRBD1 CAASWGQGIAEAFF
TRBJ2-2 TRBV7-3 . CASSHLGSELDEELFF
TRBJ1-2 TRBV13 . CASSRQTFYGYTF
TRBJ2-5 TRBV7-2 TRBD2 CASSIAGGQETQYF
TRBJ1-2 TRBV18 . CASSPNGFDYGYTF
TRBJ2-4 TRBV28 TRBD2 CASIRAGGQTKNIQYF
TRBJ2-1 TRBV2 TRBD2 CASSIAGGLEQFF
TRBJ2-1 TRBV5-4 TRBD2 CASSFHLAGVYEQFF
TRBJ1-1 TRBV7-9 . CASTVERRGEAFF
TRBJ2-3 TRBV24-1 TRBD2 CATSAWTSGGSTDTQYF
TRBJ2-1 TRBV7-9 . CASSPRSRGRNEQFF
TRBJ2-1 TRBV9 . CASSVVGRGNSYNEQFF
TRBJ2-2 TRBV7-2 . CASVFSSGRKTGELFF
TRBJ2-6 TRBV6-2/TRBV6-3 TRBD1 CASSAMTGYSGANVLTF
TRBJ2-2 TRBV6-5 . CASRESNPGELFF